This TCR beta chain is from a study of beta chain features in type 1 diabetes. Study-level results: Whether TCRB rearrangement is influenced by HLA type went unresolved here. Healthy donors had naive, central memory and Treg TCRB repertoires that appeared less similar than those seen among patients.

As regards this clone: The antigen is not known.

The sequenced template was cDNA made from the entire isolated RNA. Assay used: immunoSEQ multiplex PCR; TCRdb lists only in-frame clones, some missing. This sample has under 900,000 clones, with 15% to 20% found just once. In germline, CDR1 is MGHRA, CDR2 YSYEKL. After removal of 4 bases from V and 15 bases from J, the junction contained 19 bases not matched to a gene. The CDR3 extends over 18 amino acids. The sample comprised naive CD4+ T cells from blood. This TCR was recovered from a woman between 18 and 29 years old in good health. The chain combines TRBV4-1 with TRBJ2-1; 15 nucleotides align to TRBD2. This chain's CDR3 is CASSPVGGEGLAGGYRFF. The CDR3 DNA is TGCGCCAGCAGCCCGGTGGGGGGAGAGGGACTAGCGGGAGGTTATCGGTTCTTC.